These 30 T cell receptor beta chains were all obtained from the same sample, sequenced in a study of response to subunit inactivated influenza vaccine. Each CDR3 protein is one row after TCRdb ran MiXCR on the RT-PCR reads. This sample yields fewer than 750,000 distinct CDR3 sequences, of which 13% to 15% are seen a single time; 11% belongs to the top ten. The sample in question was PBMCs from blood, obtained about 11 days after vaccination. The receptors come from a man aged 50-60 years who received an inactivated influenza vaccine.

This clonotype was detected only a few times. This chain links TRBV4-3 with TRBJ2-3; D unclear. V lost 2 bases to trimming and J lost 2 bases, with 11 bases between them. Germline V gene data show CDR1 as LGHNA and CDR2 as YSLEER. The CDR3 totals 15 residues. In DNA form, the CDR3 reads TGCGCCAGCAGCCAATCTACCAGGAACACAGATACGCAGTATTTT. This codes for CASSQSTRNTDTQYF.

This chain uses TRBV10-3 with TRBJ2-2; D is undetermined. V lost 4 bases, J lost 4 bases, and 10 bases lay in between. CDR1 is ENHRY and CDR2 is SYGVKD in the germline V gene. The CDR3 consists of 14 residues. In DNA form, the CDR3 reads TGTGCCATCAGTGCTCCGGCCTCCACCGGGGAGCTGTTTTTT. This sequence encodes CAISAPASTGELFF.

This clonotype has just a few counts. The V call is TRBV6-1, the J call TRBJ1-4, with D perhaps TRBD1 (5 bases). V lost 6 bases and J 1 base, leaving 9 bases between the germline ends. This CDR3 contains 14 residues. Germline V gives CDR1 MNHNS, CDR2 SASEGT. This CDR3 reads CASRAGLTNEKLFF. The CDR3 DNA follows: TGTGCCAGCAGGGCAGGGCTAACTAATGAAAAACTGTTTTTT.

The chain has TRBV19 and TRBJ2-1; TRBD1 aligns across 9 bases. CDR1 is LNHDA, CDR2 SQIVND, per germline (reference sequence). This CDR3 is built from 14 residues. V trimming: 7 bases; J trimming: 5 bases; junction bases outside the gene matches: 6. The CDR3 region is CASNRGLLDNEQFF. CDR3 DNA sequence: TGTGCCAGTAACAGGGGGCTCTTGGACAATGAGCAGTTCTTC. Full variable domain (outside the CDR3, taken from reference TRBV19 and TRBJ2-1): DGGITQSPKYLFRKEGQNVTLSCEQNLNHDAMYWYRQDPGQGLRLIYYSQIVNDFQKGDIAEGYSVSREKKESFPLTVTSAQKNPTAFYLCASNRGLLDNEQFFGPGTRLTVL.

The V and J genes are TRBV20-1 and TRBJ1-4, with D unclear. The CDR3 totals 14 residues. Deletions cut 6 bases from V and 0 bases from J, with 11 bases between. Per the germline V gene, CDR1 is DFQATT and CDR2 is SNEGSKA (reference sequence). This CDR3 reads CSAEGATTNEKLFF. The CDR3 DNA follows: TGCAGTGCAGAGGGCGCCACAACTAATGAAAAACTGTTTTTT.

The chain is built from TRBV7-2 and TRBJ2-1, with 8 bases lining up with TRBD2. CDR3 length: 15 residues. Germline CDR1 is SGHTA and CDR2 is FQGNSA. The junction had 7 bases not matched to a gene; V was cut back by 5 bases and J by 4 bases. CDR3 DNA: TGTGCCAGCAGCCCGGGACTAGGGGAATACAATGAGCAGTTCTTC. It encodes CASSPGLGEYNEQFF.

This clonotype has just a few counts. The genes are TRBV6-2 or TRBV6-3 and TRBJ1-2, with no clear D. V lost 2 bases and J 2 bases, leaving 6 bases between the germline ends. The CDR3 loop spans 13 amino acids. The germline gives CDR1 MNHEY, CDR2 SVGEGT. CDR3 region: CASSYAMNYGYTF. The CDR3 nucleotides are TGTGCCAGCAGTTACGCGATGAACTATGGCTACACCTTC.

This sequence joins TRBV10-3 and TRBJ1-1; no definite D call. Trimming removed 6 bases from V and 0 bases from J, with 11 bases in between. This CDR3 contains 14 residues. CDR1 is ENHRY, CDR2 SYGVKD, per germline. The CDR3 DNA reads TGTGCCATCAGAACCTGGAGTCTGAACACTGAAGCTTTCTTT. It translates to CAIRTWSLNTEAFF.

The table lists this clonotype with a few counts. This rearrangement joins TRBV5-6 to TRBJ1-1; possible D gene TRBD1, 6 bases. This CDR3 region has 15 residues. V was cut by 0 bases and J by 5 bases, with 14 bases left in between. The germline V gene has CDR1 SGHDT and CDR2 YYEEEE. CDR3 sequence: CASSLVKGVTTEAFF. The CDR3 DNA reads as TGTGCCAGCAGCTTGGTGAAGGGGGTGACGACTGAAGCTTTCTTT.

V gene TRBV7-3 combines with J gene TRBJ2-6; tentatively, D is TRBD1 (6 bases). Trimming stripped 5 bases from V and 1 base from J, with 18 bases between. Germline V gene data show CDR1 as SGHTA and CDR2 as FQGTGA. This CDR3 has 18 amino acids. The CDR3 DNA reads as TGTGCCAGCAGCCCCTCCTCCGGACAGTTATCTGGGGCCAACGTCCTGACTTTC. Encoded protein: CASSPSSGQLSGANVLTF.

Here the CDR3 reads CSVGGLAGGLFEQFF. The CDR3 coding sequence is TGCAGCGTTGGAGGACTAGCGGGAGGGCTATTTGAGCAGTTCTTC. V and J are TRBV29-1 and TRBJ2-1; TRBD2 matches 15 bases. CDR3 length: 15 amino acids. From germline, CDR1 is SQVTM and CDR2 ANQGSEA. V lost 4 bases to trimming and J lost 9 bases; unmatched junction nucleotides: 7.

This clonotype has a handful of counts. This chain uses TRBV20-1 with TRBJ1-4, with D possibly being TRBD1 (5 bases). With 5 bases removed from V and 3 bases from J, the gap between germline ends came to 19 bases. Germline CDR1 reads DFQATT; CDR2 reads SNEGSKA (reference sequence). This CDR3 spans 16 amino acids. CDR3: CSALDGLKGSNEKLFF. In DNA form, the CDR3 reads TGCAGTGCTCTGGACGGTCTGAAGGGGTCTAATGAAAAACTGTTTTTT.

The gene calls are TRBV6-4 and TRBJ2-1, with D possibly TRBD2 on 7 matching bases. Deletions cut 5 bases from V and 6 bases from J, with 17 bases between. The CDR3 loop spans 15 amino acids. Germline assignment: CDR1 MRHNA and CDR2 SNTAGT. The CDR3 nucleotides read TGTGCCAGCAGTCAAGAGGGGGGGGCAGGCAATGAGCAGTTCTTC. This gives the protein CASSQEGGAGNEQFF.

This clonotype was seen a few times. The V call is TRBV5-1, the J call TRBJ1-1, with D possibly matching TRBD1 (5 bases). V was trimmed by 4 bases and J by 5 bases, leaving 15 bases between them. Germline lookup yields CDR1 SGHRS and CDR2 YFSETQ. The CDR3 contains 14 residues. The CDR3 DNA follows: TGCGCCAGCAGCCTACGACAGCAGACGACTGAAGCTTTCTTT. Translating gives CASSLRQQTTEAFF.

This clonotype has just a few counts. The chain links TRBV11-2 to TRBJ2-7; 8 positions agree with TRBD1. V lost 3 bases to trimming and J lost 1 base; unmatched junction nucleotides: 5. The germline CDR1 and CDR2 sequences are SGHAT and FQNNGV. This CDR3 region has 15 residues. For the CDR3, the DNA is TGTGCCAGCAGCTTCTTCCGGACAGGGTCCTACGAGCAGTACTTC. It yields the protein CASSFFRTGSYEQYF.

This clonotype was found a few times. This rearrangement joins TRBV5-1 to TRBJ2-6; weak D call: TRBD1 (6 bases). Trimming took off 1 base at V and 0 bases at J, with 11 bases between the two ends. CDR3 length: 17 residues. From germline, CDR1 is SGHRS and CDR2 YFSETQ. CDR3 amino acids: CASSLHRTASGANVLTF. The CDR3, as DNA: TGCGCCAGCAGCTTGCATAGGACAGCCTCTGGGGCCAACGTCCTGACTTTC.

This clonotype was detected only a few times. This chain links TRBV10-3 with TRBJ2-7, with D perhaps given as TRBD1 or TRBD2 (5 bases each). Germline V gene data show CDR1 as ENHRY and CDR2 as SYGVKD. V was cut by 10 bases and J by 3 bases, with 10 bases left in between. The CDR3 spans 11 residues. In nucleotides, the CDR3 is TGTGCCACCGGGACCGGCTACGAGCAGTACTTC. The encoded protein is CATGTGYEQYF.

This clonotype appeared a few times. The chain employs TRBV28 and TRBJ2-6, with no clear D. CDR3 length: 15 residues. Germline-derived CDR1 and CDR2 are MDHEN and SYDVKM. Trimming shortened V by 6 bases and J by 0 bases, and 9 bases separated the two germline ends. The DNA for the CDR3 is TGTGCCAGCAGAAGAGTGAGCTCTGGGGCCAACGTCCTGACTTTC. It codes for CASRRVSSGANVLTF. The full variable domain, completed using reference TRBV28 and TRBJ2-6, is DVKVTQSSRYLVKRTGEKVFLECVQDMDHENMFWYRQDPGLGLRLIYFSYDVKMKEKGDIPEGYSVSREKKERFSLILESASTNQTSMYLCASRRVSSGANVLTFGAGSRLTVL.

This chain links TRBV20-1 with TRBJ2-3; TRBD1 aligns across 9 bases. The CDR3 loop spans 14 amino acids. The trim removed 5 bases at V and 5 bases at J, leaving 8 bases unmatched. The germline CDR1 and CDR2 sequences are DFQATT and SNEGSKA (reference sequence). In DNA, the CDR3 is TGCAGTGCTTTTCCGGGACAGGGCATAGATACGCAGTATTTT. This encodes CSAFPGQGIDTQYF.

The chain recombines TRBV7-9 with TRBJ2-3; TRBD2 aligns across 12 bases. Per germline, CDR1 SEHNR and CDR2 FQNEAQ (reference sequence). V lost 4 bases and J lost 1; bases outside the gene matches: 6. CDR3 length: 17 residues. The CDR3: CASSSRLAGVRTDTQYF. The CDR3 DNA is TGTGCCAGCAGCTCGCGACTAGCGGGAGTTCGCACAGATACGCAGTATTTT. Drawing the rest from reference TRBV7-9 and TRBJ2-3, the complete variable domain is DTGVSQNPRHKITKRGQNVTFRCDPISEHNRLYWYRQTLGQGPEFLTYFQNEAQLEKSRLLSDRFSAERPKGSFSTLEIQRTEQGDSAMYLCASSSRLAGVRTDTQYFGPGTRLTVL.

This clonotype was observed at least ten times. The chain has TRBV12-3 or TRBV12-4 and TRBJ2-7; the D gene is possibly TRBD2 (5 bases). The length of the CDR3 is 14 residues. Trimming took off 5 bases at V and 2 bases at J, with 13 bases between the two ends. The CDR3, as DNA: TGTGCCAGCAGTACTCTGGGTAGCGCCTACGAGCAGTACTTC. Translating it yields CASSTLGSAYEQYF.

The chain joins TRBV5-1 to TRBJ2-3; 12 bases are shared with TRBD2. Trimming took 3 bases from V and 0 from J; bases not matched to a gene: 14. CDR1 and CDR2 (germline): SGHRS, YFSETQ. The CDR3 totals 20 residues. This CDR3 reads CASSSPLKRLAGASTDTQYF. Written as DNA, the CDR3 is TGCGCCAGCAGCTCACCACTTAAACGACTAGCGGGGGCCAGCACAGATACGCAGTATTTT.

CDR3 region: CSARDPLAGNNEQFF. The CDR3 bases are TGCAGTGCTAGAGATCCCCTAGCGGGAAACAATGAGCAGTTCTTC. The V gene is TRBV20-1, the J gene TRBJ2-1; 9 bases align to TRBD2. V gave up 0 bases and J gave up 5 bases; unmatched junction bases: 5. The length of the CDR3 is 15 residues. Germline lookup yields CDR1 DFQATT and CDR2 SNEGSKA (reference sequence).

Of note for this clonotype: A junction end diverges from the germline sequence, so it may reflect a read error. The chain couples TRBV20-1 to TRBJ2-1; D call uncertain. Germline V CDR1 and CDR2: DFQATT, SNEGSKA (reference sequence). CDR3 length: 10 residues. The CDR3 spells CSASRQEGSF. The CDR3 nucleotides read TGCAGTGCTAGCCGCCAGGAAGGTAGCTTC.

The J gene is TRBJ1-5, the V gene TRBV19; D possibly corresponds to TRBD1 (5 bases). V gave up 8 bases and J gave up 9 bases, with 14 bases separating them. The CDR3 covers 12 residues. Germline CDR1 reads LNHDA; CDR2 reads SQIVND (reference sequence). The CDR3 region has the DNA TGTGCCAGTCAACAGGATGGGTGGCCCCAGCATTTT. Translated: CASQQDGWPQHF. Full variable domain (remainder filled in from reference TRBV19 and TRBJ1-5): DGGITQSPKYLFRKEGQNVTLSCEQNLNHDAMYWYRQDPGQGLRLIYYSQIVNDFQKGDIAEGYSVSREKKESFPLTVTSAQKNPTAFYLCASQQDGWPQHFGDGTRLSIL.

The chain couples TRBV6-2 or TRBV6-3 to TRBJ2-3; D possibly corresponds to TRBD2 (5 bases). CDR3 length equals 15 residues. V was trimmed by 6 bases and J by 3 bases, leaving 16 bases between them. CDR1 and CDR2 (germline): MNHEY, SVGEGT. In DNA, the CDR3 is TGTGCCAGCAGCCACTCTGGATCGGGGACAGATACGCAGTATTTT. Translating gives CASSHSGSGTDTQYF.

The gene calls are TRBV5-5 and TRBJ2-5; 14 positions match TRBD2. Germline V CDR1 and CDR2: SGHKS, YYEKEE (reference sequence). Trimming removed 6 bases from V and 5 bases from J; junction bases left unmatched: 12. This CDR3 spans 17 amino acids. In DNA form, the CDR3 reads TGTGCCAGCATCCTTTCGGGACTAGCGGGGGTTGGTGAGACCCAGTACTTC. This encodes CASILSGLAGVGETQYF.

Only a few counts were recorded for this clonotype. The CDR3 sequence: CASSSQEGTEAFF. CDR3 sequence (DNA): TGTGCCAGCAGCTCACAAGAAGGAACTGAAGCTTTCTTT. This chain connects TRBV7-3 to TRBJ1-1, with D uncertain. V lost 4 bases and J lost 5, with 11 bases in between. Germline V gene data show CDR1 as SGHTA and CDR2 as FQGTGA. This CDR3 has 13 residues.

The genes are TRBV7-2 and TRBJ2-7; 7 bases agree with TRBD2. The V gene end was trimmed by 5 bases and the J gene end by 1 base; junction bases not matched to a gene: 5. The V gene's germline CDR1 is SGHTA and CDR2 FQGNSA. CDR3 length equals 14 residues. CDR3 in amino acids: CASSLLAKSYEQYF. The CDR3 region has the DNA TGTGCCAGCAGCCTACTAGCGAAGTCCTACGAGCAGTACTTC.

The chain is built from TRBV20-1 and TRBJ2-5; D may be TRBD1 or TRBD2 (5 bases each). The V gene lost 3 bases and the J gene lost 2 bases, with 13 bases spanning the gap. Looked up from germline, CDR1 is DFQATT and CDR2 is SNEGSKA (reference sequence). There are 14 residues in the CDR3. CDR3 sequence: CSASSGTLQETQYF. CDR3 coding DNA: TGCAGTGCTAGCTCCGGGACGTTACAAGAGACCCAGTACTTC.